The 27 T cell receptor beta chains given below trace back to one sample, sequenced in a study of shared clonotypes between healthy human individuals. The protocol was immunoSEQ multiplex PCR, while the TCRdb copy is restricted to in-frame clones and leaves out a portion. Among some 2,500,000 clones, approximately 93% were seen once, and the ten largest hold around 0.37%. Input material: naive CD4+ T cells from PBMCs. The subset was: CD45RA+ positively selected. The source is a man between 18 and 35 years old in good health. Some clones in this sample may be carry-over from other donors' samples.

The CDR3 bases are TGCGCCAGCAGCACCACGGGACAGTCCAATGAGCAGTTCTTC. It yields the protein CASSTTGQSNEQFF. J is TRBJ2-1 and V is TRBV5-1; TRBD1 matches 7 bases. CDR3 length: 14 residues. Germline assignment: CDR1 SGHRS and CDR2 YFSETQ. Trimming at V came to 4 bases and at J to 6 bases, leaving 7 bases not matched to a gene.

As concerns this clone: Other DNA variants within this sample encode the same CDR3. The V and J genes are TRBV7-9 and TRBJ1-3; D is unresolved. CDR3 size: 14 residues. V dropped 0 bases and J dropped 2 bases, with 5 bases sitting between them. Germline V CDR1 and CDR2: SEHNR, FQNEAQ (reference sequence). The chain's CDR3 is CASSLAGTGNTIYF. CDR3 in DNA: TGTGCCAGCAGCTTAGCCGGGACTGGAAACACCATATATTTT.

The J gene is TRBJ2-5, the V gene TRBV5-1; D possibly uses TRBD1 or TRBD2 (5 bases each). V shed 2 bases and J shed 5 bases, with 16 bases lying between them. The CDR3 contains 15 residues. Germline-derived CDR1 and CDR2 are SGHRS and YFSETQ. CDR3 sequence: CASSFRAKGTETQYF. CDR3 nucleotides: TGCGCCAGCAGCTTCCGGGCCAAAGGGACGGAGACCCAGTACTTC.

The chain has TRBV27 and TRBJ1-2; TRBD1 is a possible D gene (6 bases). V was cut by 4 bases and J by 8 bases, with 20 bases left in between. Germline loops: CDR1 MNHEY, CDR2 SMNVEV (reference sequence). The CDR3 runs 15 residues. The CDR3 region is CASSSYRGAPEGYTF. Written as DNA, the CDR3 is TGTGCCAGCAGTTCCTATCGGGGGGCCCCTGAGGGCTACACCTTC.

The V call is TRBV28, the J call TRBJ2-5; weak D call: TRBD1 (5 bases). There are 15 residues in the CDR3. CDR1 and CDR2 (germline): MDHEN, SYDVKM. Trimming took off 5 bases at V and 2 bases at J, with 15 bases between the two ends. The CDR3 DNA follows: TGTGCCAGCAGTGGGATGGGGCTAAATCAAGAGACCCAGTACTTC. Amino acid sequence: CASSGMGLNQETQYF.

Only a few counts were recorded for this clone. At the DNA level, this CDR3 is encoded by other sequences in the same sample as well. The chain couples TRBV18 to TRBJ1-4; TRBD1 matches 8 bases. The V segment lost 6 bases and the J segment 4 bases; nucleotides outside the gene matches: 4. Per germline, CDR1 KGHSH and CDR2 LQKENI. The CDR3 consists of 14 residues. CDR3: CASSLTGVNEKLFF. The CDR3 coding sequence is TGTGCCAGCTCCCTGACAGGGGTTAATGAAAAACTGTTTTTT.

The chain links TRBV9 to TRBJ2-3; 11 positions match TRBD2. Germline lookup yields CDR1 SGDLS and CDR2 YYNGEE. V gave up 0 bases and J gave up 6 bases; unmatched junction bases: 9. CDR3 length: 17 amino acids. The CDR3 nucleotides are TGTGCCAGCAGCGTAGCTACTCTAGCGGGAGGAACGGATACGCAGTATTTT. Its protein product is CASSVATLAGGTDTQYF.

The rearrangement joins TRBV11-2 to TRBJ2-1, with 12 positions matching TRBD2. The CDR3 totals 18 residues. V dropped 4 bases and J dropped 0; count of bases not matched to a gene: 7. Germline assignment: CDR1 SGHAT and CDR2 FQNNGV. The CDR3 loop is CASSSTSGSGGSYNEQFF. CDR3 DNA: TGTGCCAGCAGCTCGACTAGCGGGAGCGGAGGCTCCTACAATGAGCAGTTCTTC.

This clone was observed a single time. This chain links TRBV7-3 with TRBJ1-1, with 7 bases identical to TRBD1. The germline CDR1 and CDR2 sequences are SGHTA and FQGTGA. The CDR3 loop spans 13 amino acids. With V trimmed by 0 bases and J by 5 bases, 0 bases remained unmatched. The CDR3 loop is CASSLTDRTEAFF. CDR3 in DNA: TGTGCCAGCAGCTTAACGGACAGGACTGAAGCTTTCTTT.

The J gene is TRBJ1-6, the V gene TRBV28, with D uncertain. This CDR3 has 14 residues. Trimming pared 6 bases from V and 11 bases from J, leaving 17 bases between. Germline V lookup: CDR1 MDHEN, CDR2 SYDVKM. CDR3 nucleotides: TGTGCCAGCAGGGGCCGCGGGCAGTCTGCACCCCTCCACTTT. Its translation: CASRGRGQSAPLHF.

This chain uses TRBV11-3 with TRBJ1-1; 11 nucleotides line up with TRBD1. Germline V CDR1 and CDR2: SGHNT, YENEEA. Unmatched junction bases numbered 3, after V lost 4 bases and J lost 11 bases. This CDR3 contains 12 residues. The CDR3 here is CASSSGTGGAFF. The CDR3 coding sequence is TGTGCCAGCAGCTCAGGGACAGGGGGGGCTTTCTTT.

This sequence joins TRBV28 and TRBJ2-7; 9 bases line up with TRBD1. Losses at the gene ends were 5 bases for V and 3 bases for J; bases not matched to a gene: 8. This CDR3 is 15 amino acids long. Per germline, CDR1 MDHEN and CDR2 SYDVKM. The CDR3 region is CASSPWTGAVYEQYF. The CDR3 DNA follows: TGTGCCAGCAGTCCCTGGACAGGGGCAGTCTACGAGCAGTACTTC.

The chain carries TRBV6-4 and TRBJ1-6; D is unresolved. The V gene lost 9 bases and the J gene lost 8 bases, with 8 bases spanning the gap. The CDR3 contains 11 residues. The germline V gene encodes CDR1 MRHNA and CDR2 SNTAGT. The CDR3 DNA follows: TGTGCCAGGGGAACGCATTCACCCCTCCACTTT. Translating gives CARGTHSPLHF.

The gene calls are TRBV28 and TRBJ1-2; TRBD1 agrees at 7 bases. The CDR3 loop spans 16 amino acids. Germline V gene sequence: CDR1 MDHEN, CDR2 SYDVKM. The ends lost 3 bases at V and 5 bases at J; junction bases unmatched: 12. CDR3 amino acids: CASSLGRDRTLYGYTF. DNA for the CDR3: TGTGCCAGCAGTTTGGGGCGGGACAGAACGCTGTATGGCTACACCTTC.

The chain recombines TRBV6-1 with TRBJ2-7, with 11 bases that match TRBD1. This CDR3 contains 11 residues. The germline CDR1 and CDR2 sequences are MNHNS and SASEGT. Trimming removed 11 bases from V and 6 bases from J; junction bases left unmatched: 3. CDR3 sequence (DNA): TGTGCCGGACAGGGGGCGTCCGAGCAGTACTTC. This encodes CAGQGASEQYF.

This chain connects TRBV7-8 to TRBJ2-5; 11 nucleotides align to TRBD1. J lost 5 bases, V lost 4 bases, and 6 bases had no gene match. CDR3 length equals 15 residues. The V gene's germline CDR1 is SGHVS and CDR2 FQNEAQ. The CDR3 loop is CASSYGQGAGETQYF. The CDR3 DNA follows: TGTGCCAGCAGCTACGGACAGGGGGCAGGGGAGACCCAGTACTTC.

The rearrangement links TRBV19 to TRBJ1-5, with D hard to call. V was clipped by 8 bases and J by 1 base, with 15 bases between them. This CDR3 is 15 amino acids long. Germline V gene lookup returns CDR1 LNHDA and CDR2 SQIVND (reference sequence). CDR3 sequence (DNA): TGTGCCAGTGTGGGTCGGGTTTTAAGCAATCAGCCCCAGCATTTT. Encoded protein: CASVGRVLSNQPQHF.

This rearrangement joins TRBV7-3 to TRBJ2-6; D may be TRBD1 (5 bases). Trimming took 2 bases from V and 2 from J, leaving 16 bases between them. The CDR3 has 18 residues. Germline V gives CDR1 SGHTA, CDR2 FQGTGA. The CDR3 here is CASSLGSGSPTGANVLTF. The CDR3 DNA sequence: TGTGCCAGCAGCTTAGGGTCAGGGTCCCCAACTGGGGCCAACGTCCTGACTTTC. The variable domain in full, with the rest retrieved from reference TRBV7-3 and TRBJ2-6, is GAGVSQTPSNKVTEKGKYVELRCDPISGHTALYWYRQSLGQGPEFLIYFQGTGAADDSGLPNDRFFAVRPEGSVSTLKIQRTERGDSAVYLCASSLGSGSPTGANVLTFGAGSRLTVL.

This clone was recorded only once. The CDR3 region is CASSHGTGDSNQPQHF. CDR3 coding DNA: TGCGCCAGCAGCCATGGGACAGGGGATAGCAATCAGCCCCAGCATTTT. The rearrangement links TRBV5-1 to TRBJ1-5, with 10 nucleotides matching TRBD1. This CDR3 spans 16 amino acids. J was trimmed by 0 bases and V by 4 bases; bases with no gene match: 4. Germline-derived CDR1 and CDR2 are SGHRS and YFSETQ.

V and J are TRBV28 and TRBJ1-5; the D gene is possibly TRBD1 (5 bases). The length of the CDR3 is 15 residues. V was pared by 8 bases and J by 2 bases, with 16 bases between. Germline-derived CDR1 and CDR2 are MDHEN and SYDVKM. CDR3 sequence: CASQGGAVGNQPQHF. The CDR3 region has the DNA TGTGCCAGCCAAGGAGGGGCGGTGGGCAATCAGCCCCAGCATTTT. The full variable domain, in which reference TRBV28 and TRBJ1-5 provide the parts outside the CDR3, is DVKVTQSSRYLVKRTGEKVFLECVQDMDHENMFWYRQDPGLGLRLIYFSYDVKMKEKGDIPEGYSVSREKKERFSLILESASTNQTSMYLCASQGGAVGNQPQHFGDGTRLSIL.

V usage is TRBV4-1 and J usage is TRBJ1-1; 7 nucleotides line up with TRBD1. Germline V gene data show CDR1 as MGHRA and CDR2 as YSYEKL. This CDR3 is built from 15 residues. J was trimmed by 2 bases and V by 3 bases; bases with no gene match: 6. The CDR3 DNA reads as TGCGCCAGCAGCCAGACAGGGACACTAAACACTGAAGCTTTCTTT. Encoded protein: CASSQTGTLNTEAFF.

V usage is TRBV10-2 and J usage is TRBJ2-5; D uncertain. Germline V gives CDR1 WSHSY, CDR2 SAAADI. The CDR3 is 13 amino acids. V shed 3 bases and J shed 4 bases, with 9 bases lying between them. In nucleotides, the CDR3 is TGCGCCAGCAGTGAATTCGACGGAGAGACCCAGTACTTC. It specifies CASSEFDGETQYF.

The V gene is TRBV27, the J gene TRBJ1-2; no clear D. Germline-derived CDR1 and CDR2 are MNHEY and SMNVEV (reference sequence). The CDR3 totals 13 residues. Trimming stripped 3 bases from V and 8 bases from J, with 13 bases between. In nucleotides, the CDR3 is TGTGCCAGCAGTTTCCCCGATGGTAGGGGCTACACCTTC. It codes for CASSFPDGRGYTF.

The V and J genes are TRBV18 and TRBJ2-2, with TRBD1 matching 9 bases. The CDR3 loop spans 17 amino acids. Trimming at V came to 5 bases and at J to 4 bases, leaving 11 bases not matched to a gene. Per the germline V gene, CDR1 is KGHSH and CDR2 is LQKENI. This chain's CDR3 is CASSAPGQGGGTGELFF. The CDR3 nucleotides are TGTGCCAGCTCAGCGCCGGGACAGGGTGGCGGCACCGGGGAGCTGTTTTTT.

This chain connects TRBV15 to TRBJ2-7; TRBD2 matches at 8 bases. In germline, CDR1 is LNHNV, CDR2 YYDKDF (reference sequence). Trimming took 8 bases from V and 5 from J; bases not matched to a gene: 14. The length of the CDR3 is 15 residues. CDR3: CATERPSGSRNEQYF. The CDR3 coding sequence is TGTGCCACCGAGCGGCCCAGCGGGAGTAGAAACGAGCAGTACTTC.

This chain links TRBV7-2 with TRBJ2-3; TRBD2 is a possible D gene (5 bases). This CDR3 has 14 residues. Germline V gives CDR1 SGHTA, CDR2 FQGNSA. V was clipped by 7 bases and J by 3 bases, with 14 bases between them. Here the CDR3 reads CASTRLRGTDTQYF. As DNA, the CDR3 is TGTGCCAGCACCCGCTTGCGAGGGACAGATACGCAGTATTTT. The entire variable domain, with the rest obtained from reference TRBV7-2 and TRBJ2-3, is as follows: GAGVSQSPSNKVTEKGKDVELRCDPISGHTALYWYRQSLGQGLEFLIYFQGNSAPDKSGLPSDRFSAERTGGSVSTLTIQRTQQEDSAVYLCASTRLRGTDTQYFGPGTRLTVL.

The sample holds one count of this clone. The chain joins TRBV7-2 to TRBJ2-5; D is ambiguous. CDR1 is SGHTA and CDR2 is FQGNSA in the germline V gene. This CDR3 contains 15 residues. Trimming took 0 bases from V and 5 from J, leaving 13 bases between them. The CDR3 region is CASSLASGLGETQYF. Written as DNA, the CDR3 is TGTGCCAGCAGCTTAGCGTCCGGGTTGGGGGAGACCCAGTACTTC. Full variable domain (missing parts from reference TRBV7-2 and TRBJ2-5): GAGVSQSPSNKVTEKGKDVELRCDPISGHTALYWYRQSLGQGLEFLIYFQGNSAPDKSGLPSDRFSAERTGGSVSTLTIQRTQQEDSAVYLCASSLASGLGETQYFGPGTRLLVL.